Reported below is one TCR beta chain. As yet, its antigen is unknown. Per the germline V gene, CDR1 is ENHRY and CDR2 is SYGVKD. V shed 3 bases and J shed 4 bases, with 7 bases lying between them. The CDR3 totals 13 residues. The repertoire was sequenced with immunoSEQ multiplex PCR; TCRdb's copy has only in-frame clones and lacks some. The data show 27,000 or so clones, approximately 79% seen once. As for time point: week 5, during vaccination. Each dose of the vaccine consisted of 300 ug of mutant IDH1 20-mer peptide, with topical imiquimod. This sample was included in a study of a mutant IDH1 vaccine in newly diagnosed glioma.

V gene TRBV10-3 combines with J gene TRBJ1-5, with D possibly matching TRBD1 (6 bases). The source was PBMCs, collected from a glioma patient whose treatment included an IDH1 peptide vaccine. The TCR comes from a man aged 40-55 years with glioma. Some clones in this sample may be carry-over from other donors' samples. CDR3 in amino acids: CAISEQGNQPQHF. DNA for the CDR3: TGTGCCATCAGTGAACAGGGTAATCAGCCCCAGCATTTT.